These 32 T cell receptor beta chains were sequenced from one sample in a study of blood T cell repertoires in COVID-19. TCRdb keeps only in-frame clones here, not all; method: immunoSEQ multiplex PCR. The data contain 200,000 to 300,000 clones, approximately 82% of them singletons. The sequencing input was peripheral blood. These receptors originate from a man aged 25 to 45 who had recovered from COVID-19.

The CDR3 protein is CASSITPTGAGQPQHF. Written as DNA, the CDR3 is TGTGCCAGTAGTATAACCCCCACAGGGGCAGGTCAGCCCCAGCATTTT. The chain combines TRBV19 with TRBJ1-5; 7 nucleotides line up with TRBD1. The CDR3 has 16 amino acids. CDR1 is LNHDA and CDR2 is SQIVND in the germline V gene (reference sequence). V shed 2 bases, J shed 6 bases, and the junction held 10 bases outside the gene matches. Filled out from reference TRBV19 and TRBJ1-5, the complete variable domain reads DGGITQSPKYLFRKEGQNVTLSCEQNLNHDAMYWYRQDPGQGLRLIYYSQIVNDFQKGDIAEGYSVSREKKESFPLTVTSAQKNPTAFYLCASSITPTGAGQPQHFGDGTRLSIL.

CDR3 region: CASSFPGTGGGETQYF. The DNA for the CDR3 is TGTGCCAGCAGCTTTCCTGGGACAGGGGGGGGAGAGACCCAGTACTTC. The chain employs TRBV5-5 and TRBJ2-5, with 11 nucleotides matching TRBD1. Trimming cost V 2 bases and J 4 bases; bases outside gene matches: 7. There are 16 residues in the CDR3. Germline lookup yields CDR1 SGHKS and CDR2 YYEKEE (reference sequence).

J is TRBJ2-3 and V is TRBV7-2; the D gene is possibly TRBD1 (6 bases). The CDR3 is 13 residues long. V was shortened by 5 bases and J by 11 bases, with 17 bases between the two germline ends. Germline CDR1 reads SGHTA; CDR2 reads FQGNSA. The DNA of the CDR3 is TGTGCCAGCAGCGAACAGGGTTTGGCTATGCAGTATTTT. Protein sequence: CASSEQGLAMQYF.

The rearrangement links TRBV5-1 to TRBJ2-3, with 10 bases fitting TRBD2. With 1 base clipped from V and 1 base from J, the junction kept 3 bases outside the gene matches. Looked up from germline, CDR1 is SGHRS and CDR2 is YFSETQ. This CDR3 has 16 amino acids. CDR3 in amino acids: CASSLLLAGGTDTQYF. The CDR3 bases are TGCGCCAGCAGCTTGCTGCTAGCGGGGGGCACAGATACGCAGTATTTT. Together with reference TRBV5-1 and TRBJ2-3, the CDR3 gives the full variable domain: KAGVTQTPRYLIKTRGQQVTLSCSPISGHRSVSWYQQTPGQGLQFLFEYFSETQRNKGNFPGRFSGRQFSNSRSEMNVSTLELGDSALYLCASSLLLAGGTDTQYFGPGTRLTVL.

The chain has TRBV7-9 and TRBJ2-6; no firm D call. Germline V gene sequence: CDR1 SEHNR, CDR2 FQNEAQ (reference sequence). Trimming stripped 5 bases from V and 5 bases from J, with 10 bases between. There are 14 residues in the CDR3. The CDR3 loop reads CASSGIVWANVLTF. The CDR3, as DNA: TGTGCCAGCAGCGGCATCGTGTGGGCCAACGTCCTGACTTTC.

This chain connects TRBV5-6 to TRBJ2-2; unclear D gene. Germline lookup yields CDR1 SGHDT and CDR2 YYEEEE. CDR3 size: 14 residues. Trimming removed 2 bases at V and 0 bases at J, with 5 bases between. CDR3 DNA: TGTGCCAGCAGCTTTACAACGAACACCGGGGAGCTGTTTTTT. It is translated as CASSFTTNTGELFF. Complete variable domain (other parts from reference TRBV5-6 and TRBJ2-2): DAGVTQSPTHLIKTRGQQVTLRCSPKSGHDTVSWYQQALGQGPQFIFQYYEEEERQRGNFPDRFSGHQFPNYSSELNVNALLLGDSALYLCASSFTTNTGELFFGEGSRLTVL.

This chain joins TRBV7-9 and TRBJ2-3, with 15 bases that match TRBD2. V was clipped by 3 bases and J by 5 bases; unmatched bases: 12. This CDR3 has 19 residues. Germline values: CDR1 SEHNR, CDR2 FQNEAQ (reference sequence). The CDR3 region has the DNA TGTGCCAGCAGCTTCGGGACTAGCGGGGGGCCCCTGGATAAAGATACGCAGTATTTT. Residues: CASSFGTSGGPLDKDTQYF.

V gene TRBV14 combines with J gene TRBJ2-5; D is undetermined. Trimming took off 1 base at V and 5 bases at J, with 14 bases between the two ends. The CDR3 length is 15 residues. The germline V gene encodes CDR1 SGHDN and CDR2 FVKESK. The CDR3 is CASSQVFGLRETQYF. DNA for the CDR3: TGTGCCAGCAGCCAAGTATTCGGTTTGCGGGAGACCCAGTACTTC.

This clone was seen only once. The rearrangement uses TRBV7-6 and TRBJ1-3; D unclear. There are 15 residues in the CDR3. Germline CDR1 SGHVS, CDR2 FNYEAQ. The germline V and J ends were trimmed by 0 bases and 2 bases, with 8 bases remaining between them. The CDR3 DNA follows: TGTGCCAGCAGCTTAGCGCCTATCGCTGGAAACACCATATATTTT. It codes for CASSLAPIAGNTIYF.

The V and J genes are TRBV18 and TRBJ1-1; no clear D. The CDR3 is 13 amino acids. From germline, CDR1 is KGHSH and CDR2 LQKENI. V was clipped by 4 bases and J by 1 base, with 7 bases between them. CDR3 sequence reads: CASSLQSNTEAFF. The CDR3 coding sequence is TGTGCCAGCTCACTCCAATCGAACACTGAAGCTTTCTTT.

This clone was detected only once. The J gene is TRBJ1-2, the V gene TRBV6-5; a possible D gene is TRBD1 (5 bases). Between the trimmed V and J ends, which lost 6 bases and 4 bases, there was a span of 15 bases. The V gene's germline CDR1 is MNHEY and CDR2 SVGAGI. The CDR3 has 14 amino acids. The CDR3: CASRPGDSPYGYTF. CDR3 in DNA: TGTGCCAGCAGACCCGGAGACAGCCCCTATGGCTACACCTTC.

This chain uses TRBV12-3 or TRBV12-4 with TRBJ2-1; weak D call: TRBD1 (5 bases). CDR3 length equals 11 residues. The ends were cut back, 7 bases at V and 10 bases at J, with 11 bases in the middle. Here the CDR3 DNA reads TGTGCCAGCACGGAAGGACACGAGCAGTTCTTC. This translates into CASTEGHEQFF.

The rearrangement uses TRBV5-1 and TRBJ1-5; D unresolved. This CDR3 is built from 13 residues. Trimming cost V 0 bases and J 5 bases, with 6 bases left between them. Germline V gives CDR1 SGHRS, CDR2 YFSETQ. The CDR3 DNA follows: TGCGCCAGCAGCTTGGGGGAGGATCAGCCCCAGCATTTT. Amino acids: CASSLGEDQPQHF.

The CDR3 DNA follows: TGTGCCAGCAGTGAATATGGAGACGATACGCAGTATTTT. Its translation is CASSEYGDDTQYF. J is TRBJ2-3 and V is TRBV6-1; D gene unclear. Per germline, CDR1 MNHNS and CDR2 SASEGT. This CDR3 has 13 residues. With 2 bases removed from V and 6 bases from J, the gap between germline ends came to 9 bases.

The genes are TRBV6-5 and TRBJ2-3; D may be TRBD1 (5 bases). This CDR3 has 14 residues. V was shortened by 6 bases and J by 4 bases, with 14 bases between the two germline ends. Germline CDR1 MNHEY, CDR2 SVGAGI. The CDR3 coding sequence is TGTGCCAGCAGAACCTCAGTAGGGGCAGATACGCAGTATTTT. This sequence encodes CASRTSVGADTQYF.

In its sample, this clone was seen a few times. This chain joins TRBV7-9 and TRBJ2-3, with 8 bases fitting TRBD2. Germline loops: CDR1 SEHNR, CDR2 FQNEAQ (reference sequence). The CDR3 totals 16 residues. The trim removed 4 bases at V and 1 base at J, leaving 7 bases unmatched. CDR3 in amino acids: CASSSSRAGGTDTQYF. CDR3 nucleotides: TGTGCCAGCAGCTCAAGTAGAGCGGGGGGCACAGATACGCAGTATTTT.

The rearrangement uses TRBV6-5 and TRBJ2-2; perhaps TRBD1 as D (6 bases). This CDR3 spans 14 amino acids. V was pared by 4 bases and J by 7 bases, with 13 bases between. Germline CDR1 MNHEY, CDR2 SVGAGI. Here the CDR3 DNA reads TGTGCCAGCAGTTCGAACACAGGGATCGGGGAGCTGTTTTTT. Translating gives CASSSNTGIGELFF.

The chain links TRBV5-6 to TRBJ2-5, with no clear D. The CDR3 sequence is 14 residues long. V was trimmed by 0 bases and J by 0 bases, leaving 6 bases between them. Per germline, CDR1 SGHDT and CDR2 YYEEEE. Here the CDR3 DNA reads TGTGCCAGCAGCTTGGGTTCCAACCAAGAGACCCAGTACTTC. Protein sequence: CASSLGSNQETQYF.

The V gene is TRBV9, the J gene TRBJ2-1; TRBD1 agrees at 10 bases. The CDR3 has 13 residues. V shed 3 bases, J shed 8 bases, and the junction held 2 bases outside the gene matches. The germline CDR1 and CDR2 sequences are SGDLS and YYNGEE. The CDR3 spells CASSGQGADEQFF. The CDR3 DNA sequence: TGTGCCAGCAGCGGACAGGGGGCGGATGAGCAGTTCTTC.

V gene TRBV4-1 combines with J gene TRBJ2-7, with a tentative D call TRBD2 (5 bases). Germline V gene data show CDR1 as MGHRA and CDR2 as YSYEKL. The ends were cut back, 2 bases at V and 5 bases at J, with 16 bases in the middle. The CDR3 has 15 amino acids. CDR3 nucleotide sequence: TGCGCCAGCAGCCAAAGTCTGCGACTACCGGACGAGCAGTACTTC. Residues: CASSQSLRLPDEQYF.

The V call is TRBV6-5, the J call TRBJ2-3; D is perhaps TRBD2 (6 bases). There are 14 residues in the CDR3. Germline values: CDR1 MNHEY, CDR2 SVGAGI. Trimming cost V 8 bases and J 6 bases, with 18 bases left between them. CDR3 DNA sequence: TGTGCCAGCCGAAGGACGGGACTCGTGGATACGCAGTATTTT. It specifies CASRRTGLVDTQYF.

The chain is built from TRBV7-9 and TRBJ2-2; D unresolved. This CDR3 spans 12 amino acids. With 8 bases removed from V and 4 bases from J, the gap between germline ends came to 8 bases. Germline CDR1 reads SEHNR; CDR2 reads FQNEAQ (reference sequence). This CDR3 reads CASLRSTGELFF. DNA of the CDR3: TGTGCCAGCCTGAGGAGCACCGGGGAGCTGTTTTTT.

V gene TRBV28 combines with J gene TRBJ1-5; TRBD1 agrees at 8 bases. With V trimmed by 6 bases and J by 5 bases, 9 bases remained unmatched. The length of the CDR3 is 15 residues. Germline CDR1 MDHEN, CDR2 SYDVKM. The CDR3 nucleotides are TGTGCCAGCAGGTCGACAGGGGTCGAATATCAGCCCCAGCATTTT. Translated, it gives CASRSTGVEYQPQHF.

This clone was counted a single time. The chain combines TRBV2 with TRBJ1-6; no definite D call. V lost 6 bases and J lost 3, with 15 bases in between. The CDR3 covers 16 residues. Germline V gives CDR1 SNHLY, CDR2 FYNNEI. CDR3 loop: CASRFASSLYNSPLHF. In DNA, the CDR3 is TGTGCCAGCAGGTTCGCGTCCTCCCTCTATAATTCACCCCTCCACTTT.

J is TRBJ1-2 and V is TRBV5-8; 9 positions match TRBD1. The CDR3 sequence is 13 residues long. Trimming cost V 5 bases and J 9 bases; bases outside gene matches: 8. Germline CDR1 is SGHTS and CDR2 is YDEGEE. CDR3 sequence: CASRQTGGISYTF. DNA for the CDR3: TGTGCCAGCAGACAGACAGGGGGGATAAGCTACACCTTC.

The chain employs TRBV10-3 and TRBJ2-2; 14 bases line up with TRBD2. Germline CDR1 reads ENHRY; CDR2 reads SYGVKD. The CDR3 is made up of 13 amino acids. Trimming cost V 6 bases and J 10 bases; bases outside gene matches: 1. This CDR3 is CAIRTSGGEELFF. The CDR3 nucleotides are TGTGCCATCAGGACTAGCGGGGGGGAGGAGCTGTTTTTT.

V usage is TRBV27 and J usage is TRBJ1-2; a possible D gene is TRBD1 (5 bases). CDR3 length equals 15 residues. Germline V CDR1 and CDR2: MNHEY, SMNVEV (reference sequence). Trimming stripped 2 bases from V and 4 bases from J, with 14 bases between. CDR3 DNA: TGTGCCAGCAGTTTAAATTCAGGGAACCTCTATGGCTACACCTTC. Amino acid sequence: CASSLNSGNLYGYTF.

The chain has TRBV7-3 and TRBJ2-2; 8 bases map to TRBD2. The CDR3 has 17 residues. In germline, CDR1 is SGHTA, CDR2 FQGTGA. V shed 4 bases and J 4 bases; nucleotides not matched to a gene: 11. CDR3 nucleotides: TGTGCCAGCAGCTCATCGTCGGGGGGGACACTCACCGGGGAGCTGTTTTTT. Encoded protein: CASSSSSGGTLTGELFF.

This clone was recorded only once. The genes are TRBV18 and TRBJ2-1, with TRBD2 matching 9 bases. J lost 3 bases, V lost 2 bases, and 5 bases had no gene match. Germline V gene sequence: CDR1 KGHSH, CDR2 LQKENI. CDR3 length: 16 residues. The CDR3 nucleotides read TGTGCCAGCTCACCAATTAGCGGGGGATTCTACAATGAGCAGTTCTTC. Translation: CASSPISGGFYNEQFF.

This clone was picked up a small number of times. The CDR3 DNA follows: TGTGCCAGCAGCACCGGGAACTCTGGGGCCAACGTCCTGACTTTC. Residues: CASSTGNSGANVLTF. The chain recombines TRBV5-4 with TRBJ2-6, with D tentatively TRBD2 (5 bases). V was shortened by 4 bases and J by 0 bases, with 8 bases between the two germline ends. The CDR3 loop spans 15 amino acids. Germline loops: CDR1 SGHNT, CDR2 YYREEE (reference sequence).

The chain uses TRBV7-8 and TRBJ2-7; 8 bases map to TRBD2. J was trimmed by 7 bases and V by 1 base; bases with no gene match: 9. Germline lookup yields CDR1 SGHVS and CDR2 FQNEAQ. The CDR3 has 15 residues. The DNA for the CDR3 is TGTGCCAGCAGCTTAGAGAGGCTTACGGGGGGGGAGCAGTACTTC. The encoded protein is CASSLERLTGGEQYF.

This chain's CDR3 is CASSQAGTANTEAFF. CDR3 bases: TGTGCCAGCAGCCAAGCGGGGACAGCTAACACTGAAGCTTTCTTT. This rearrangement joins TRBV3-1 (or the pseudogene TRBV3-2) to TRBJ1-1; 7 positions agree with TRBD1. J lost 2 bases, V lost 1 base, and 4 bases had no gene match. The CDR3 consists of 15 residues. The germline gives CDR1 LGHDT, CDR2 YNNKEL (reference sequence).